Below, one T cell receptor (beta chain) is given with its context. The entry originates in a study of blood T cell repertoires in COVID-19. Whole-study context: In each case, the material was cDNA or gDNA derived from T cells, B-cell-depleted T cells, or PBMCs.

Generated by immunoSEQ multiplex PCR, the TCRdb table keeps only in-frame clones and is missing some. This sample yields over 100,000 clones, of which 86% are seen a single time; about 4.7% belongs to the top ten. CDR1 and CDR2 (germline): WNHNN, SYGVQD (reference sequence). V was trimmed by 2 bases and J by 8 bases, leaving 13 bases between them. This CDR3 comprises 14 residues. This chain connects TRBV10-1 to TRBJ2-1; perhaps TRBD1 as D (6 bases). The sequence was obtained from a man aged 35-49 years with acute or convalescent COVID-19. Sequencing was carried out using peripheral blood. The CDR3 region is CASSEGGLGDEQFF. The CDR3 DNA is TGCGCCAGCAGTGAGGGGGGCCTGGGTGATGAGCAGTTCTTC.